The 8 T cell receptor beta chains in this list originate from one sample, sequenced in a study of blood T cell repertoires in COVID-19. Produced via immunoSEQ multiplex PCR; TCRdb's table is partial and in-frame only. The table lists some 250,000 clones, approximately 82% of them singletons, with approximately 15% in the top ten. Sequenced sample: PBMCs or T cells enriched from blood (not recorded which). Receptors were obtained from a man in his forties who had recovered from COVID-19.

This clone was detected only once. The V and J genes are TRBV9 and TRBJ2-2; D is unresolved. V was shortened by 3 bases and J by 0 bases, with 6 bases between the two germline ends. Per germline, CDR1 SGDLS and CDR2 YYNGEE. This CDR3 region has 14 residues. CDR3 sequence: CASSARSNTGELFF. DNA of the CDR3: TGTGCCAGCAGCGCCAGGTCGAACACCGGGGAGCTGTTTTTT.

V and J are TRBV20-1 and TRBJ1-2; D unclear. This CDR3 has 9 residues. Deletions cut 2 bases from V and 7 bases from J, with 2 bases between. Looked up from germline, CDR1 is DFQATT and CDR2 is SNEGSKA (reference sequence). The CDR3 loop is CSARRGYTF. CDR3 in DNA: TGCAGTGCTAGACGTGGCTACACCTTC.

The genes are TRBV3-1 (or the pseudogene TRBV3-2) and TRBJ1-2; possibly TRBD1 for D (5 bases). The CDR3 runs to 16 residues. The ends were cut back, 0 bases at V and 4 bases at J, with 15 bases in the middle. CDR1 and CDR2 (germline): LGHDT, YNNKEL (reference sequence). The CDR3 loop is CASSQEWGSHLYGYTF. Here the CDR3 DNA reads TGTGCCAGCAGCCAAGAATGGGGCAGTCACCTCTATGGCTACACCTTC.

V usage is TRBV5-6 and J usage is TRBJ1-3, with 10 bases matching TRBD1. Germline lookup yields CDR1 SGHDT and CDR2 YYEEEE. V shed 4 bases and J 9 bases; nucleotides not matched to a gene: 1. This CDR3 contains 12 residues. DNA of the CDR3: TGTGCCAGCAGCCGGACAGGGGGCACCATATATTTT. This encodes CASSRTGGTIYF. Together with reference TRBV5-6 and TRBJ1-3, the CDR3 gives the full variable domain: DAGVTQSPTHLIKTRGQQVTLRCSPKSGHDTVSWYQQALGQGPQFIFQYYEEEERQRGNFPDRFSGHQFPNYSSELNVNALLLGDSALYLCASSRTGGTIYFGEGSWLTVV.

The chain has TRBV10-3 and TRBJ2-1, with TRBD2 matching over 10 bases. Germline CDR1 and CDR2: ENHRY and SYGVKD. This CDR3 spans 17 amino acids. V lost 9 bases, J lost 0 bases, and 11 bases stayed unmatched. The CDR3 reads CAIESGGATYSYNEQFF. The CDR3 DNA reads TGTGCCATTGAGAGCGGGGGGGCAACCTACTCCTACAATGAGCAGTTCTTC.

V usage is TRBV12-3 or TRBV12-4 and J usage is TRBJ1-1; weak D call: TRBD1 (6 bases). The CDR3 is made up of 13 amino acids. Trimming took 1 base from V and 6 from J, leaving 9 bases between them. The CDR3 DNA is TGTGCCAGCAGTTTAGGCCAGGGGCCTGAAGCTTTCTTT. Encoded protein: CASSLGQGPEAFF.

In its sample, this clone was seen a few times. V gene TRBV5-1 combines with J gene TRBJ2-7, with TRBD1 identical over 7 bases. The trim removed 0 bases at V and 5 bases at J, leaving 8 bases unmatched. The CDR3 consists of 15 residues. Germline CDR1 reads SGHRS; CDR2 reads YFSETQ. As DNA, the CDR3 is TGCGCCAGCAGCTTGGTTGTGACAGGGTCTCACGAGCAGTACTTC. It yields the protein CASSLVVTGSHEQYF.

This chain connects TRBV18 to TRBJ1-1; perhaps TRBD1 as D (5 bases). There are 13 residues in the CDR3. Trimming took 9 bases from V and 0 from J, leaving 11 bases between them. Germline CDR1 is KGHSH and CDR2 is LQKENI. CDR3 bases: TGTGCCAGTGGGGGGATTCTGAACACTGAAGCTTTCTTT. This gives the protein CASGGILNTEAFF.